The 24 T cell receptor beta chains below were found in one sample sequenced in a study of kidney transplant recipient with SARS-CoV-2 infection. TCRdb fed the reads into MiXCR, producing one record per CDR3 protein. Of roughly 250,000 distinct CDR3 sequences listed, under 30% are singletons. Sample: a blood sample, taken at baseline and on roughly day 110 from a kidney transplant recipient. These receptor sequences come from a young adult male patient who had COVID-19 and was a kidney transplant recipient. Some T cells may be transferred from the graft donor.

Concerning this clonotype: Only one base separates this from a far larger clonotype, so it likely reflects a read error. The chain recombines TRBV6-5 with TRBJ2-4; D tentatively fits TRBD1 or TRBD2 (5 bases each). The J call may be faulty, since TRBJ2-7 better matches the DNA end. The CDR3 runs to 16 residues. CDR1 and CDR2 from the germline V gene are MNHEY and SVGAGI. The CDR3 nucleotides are TGTGCCAGCAGATCCCACAGGACTGCTAGCTCCTACGAGCAGTACTTC. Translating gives CASRSHRTASSYEQYF.

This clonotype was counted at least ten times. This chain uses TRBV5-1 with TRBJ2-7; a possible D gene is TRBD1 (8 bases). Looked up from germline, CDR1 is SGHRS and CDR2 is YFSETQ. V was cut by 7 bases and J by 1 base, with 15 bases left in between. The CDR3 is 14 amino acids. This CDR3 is CASGRDRTSYEQYF. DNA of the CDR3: TGCGCCAGCGGGAGGGACAGGACTTCCTACGAGCAGTACTTC.

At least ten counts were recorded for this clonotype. The CDR3: CASSLYQSGYTF. The CDR3 coding sequence is TGTGCCAGCAGCTTATATCAGTCTGGCTACACCTTC. The chain uses TRBV7-2 and TRBJ1-2; the D is unclear. Trimming took off 2 bases at V and 7 bases at J, with 8 bases between the two ends. The CDR3 length is 12 residues. Germline CDR1 is SGHTA and CDR2 is FQGNSA.

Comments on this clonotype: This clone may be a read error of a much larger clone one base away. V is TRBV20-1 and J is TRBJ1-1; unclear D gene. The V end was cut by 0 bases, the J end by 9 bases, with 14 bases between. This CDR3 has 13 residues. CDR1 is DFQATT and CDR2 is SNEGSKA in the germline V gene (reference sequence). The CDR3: CSARDSSITQAFF. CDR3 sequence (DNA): TGCAGTGCTAGAGATTCGAGCATTACTCAAGCTTTCTTT.

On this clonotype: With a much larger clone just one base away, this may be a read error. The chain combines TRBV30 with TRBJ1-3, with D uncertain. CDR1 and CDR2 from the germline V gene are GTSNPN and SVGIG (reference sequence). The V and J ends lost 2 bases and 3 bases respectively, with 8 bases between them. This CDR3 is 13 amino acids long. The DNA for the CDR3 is TGTGCCTGGAGTCCGACCCTTGGAAACACCATATATTTT. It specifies CAWSPTLGNTIYF.

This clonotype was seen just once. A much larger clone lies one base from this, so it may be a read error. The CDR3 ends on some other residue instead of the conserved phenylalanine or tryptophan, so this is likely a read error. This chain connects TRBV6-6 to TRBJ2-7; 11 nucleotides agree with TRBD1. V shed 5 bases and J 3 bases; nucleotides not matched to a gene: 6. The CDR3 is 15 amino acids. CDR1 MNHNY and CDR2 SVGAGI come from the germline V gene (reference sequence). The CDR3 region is CASSIQGQGGYEQYL. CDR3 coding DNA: TGTGCCAGCAGTATCCAGGGACAGGGGGGCTACGAGCAGTACCTC.

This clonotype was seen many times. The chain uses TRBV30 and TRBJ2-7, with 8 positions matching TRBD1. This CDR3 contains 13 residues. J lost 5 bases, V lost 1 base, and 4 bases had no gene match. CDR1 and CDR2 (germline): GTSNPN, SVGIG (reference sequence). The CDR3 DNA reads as TGTGCCTGGAGTGGGGCAGGGGGCCACGAGCAGTACTTC. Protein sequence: CAWSGAGGHEQYF. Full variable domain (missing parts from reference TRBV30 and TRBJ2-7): SQTIHQWPATLVQPVGSPLSLECTVEGTSNPNLYWYRQAAGRGLQLLFYSVGIGQISSEVPQNLSASRPQDRQFILSSKKLLLSDSGFYLCAWSGAGGHEQYFGPGTRLTVT.

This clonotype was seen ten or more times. CDR3 coding DNA: TGTGCCAGCAGTGAAAATCACAGCAACTATGGCTACACCTTC. Protein product: CASSENHSNYGYTF. The rearrangement joins TRBV2 to TRBJ1-2; no clear D gene. The CDR3 is made up of 14 amino acids. CDR1 and CDR2 from the germline V gene are SNHLY and FYNNEI. V gave up 2 bases and J gave up 2 bases, with 9 bases separating them. The variable domain in full, with the rest retrieved from reference TRBV2 and TRBJ1-2, is EPEVTQTPSHQVTQMGQEVILRCVPISNHLYFYWYRQILGQKVEFLVSFYNNEISEKSEIFDDQFSVERPDGSNFTLKIRSTKLEDSAMYFCASSENHSNYGYTFGSGTRLTVV.

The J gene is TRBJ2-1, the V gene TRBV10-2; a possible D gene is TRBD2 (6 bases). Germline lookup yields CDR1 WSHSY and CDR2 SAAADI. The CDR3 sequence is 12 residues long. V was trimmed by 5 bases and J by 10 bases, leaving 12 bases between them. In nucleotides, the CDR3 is TGCGCCAGCAGTTACCCCGGGGGAGAGCAGTTCTTC. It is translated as CASSYPGGEQFF.

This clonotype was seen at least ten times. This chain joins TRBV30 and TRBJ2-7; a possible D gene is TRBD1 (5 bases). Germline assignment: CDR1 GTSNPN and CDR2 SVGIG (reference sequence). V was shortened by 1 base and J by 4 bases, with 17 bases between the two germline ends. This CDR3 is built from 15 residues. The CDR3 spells CAWSATQDVGYEQYF. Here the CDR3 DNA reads TGTGCCTGGAGTGCTACACAGGATGTAGGGTACGAGCAGTACTTC.

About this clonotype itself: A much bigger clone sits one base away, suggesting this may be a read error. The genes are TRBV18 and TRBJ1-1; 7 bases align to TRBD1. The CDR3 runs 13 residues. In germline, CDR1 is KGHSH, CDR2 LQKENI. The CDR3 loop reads CANSPGQESEAFF. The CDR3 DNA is TGTGCCAACTCACCCGGACAGGAGTCTGAAGCTTTCTTT.

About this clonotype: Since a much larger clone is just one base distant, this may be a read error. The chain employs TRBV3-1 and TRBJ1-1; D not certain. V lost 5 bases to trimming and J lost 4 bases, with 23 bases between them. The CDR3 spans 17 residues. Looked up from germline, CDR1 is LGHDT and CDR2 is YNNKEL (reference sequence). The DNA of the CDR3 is TGTGCCAGCAGCTTGGAGAATCCCATTCCAATTCGCACTGAAGCTTTCTTT. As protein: CASSLENPIPIRTEAFF.

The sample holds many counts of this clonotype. CDR3 loop: CASSQKSPISFSETQYF. CDR3 nucleotides: TGTGCCAGCAGCCAGAAGAGTCCCATTTCTTTCTCTGAGACCCAGTACTTC. J is TRBJ2-5 and V is TRBV3-1, with D uncertain. The V gene's germline CDR1 is LGHDT and CDR2 YNNKEL (reference sequence). The V and J ends lost 3 bases and 5 bases respectively, with 22 bases between them. This CDR3 is built from 17 residues.

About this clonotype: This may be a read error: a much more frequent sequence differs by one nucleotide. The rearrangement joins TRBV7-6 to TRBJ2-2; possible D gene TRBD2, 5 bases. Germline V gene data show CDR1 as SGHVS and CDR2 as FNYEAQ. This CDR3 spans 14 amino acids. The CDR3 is CASSLRTNTGEMFF. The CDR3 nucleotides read TGTGCCAGCAGCCTCCGGACCAACACCGGGGAGATGTTTTTT.

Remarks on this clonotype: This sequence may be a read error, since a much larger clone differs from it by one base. The CDR3 is CATSSMVSTRKTYGYTF. The DNA of the CDR3 is TGTGCCACCAGTAGTATGGTTAGTACCAGAAAGACCTATGGCTACACCTTC. This chain connects TRBV24-1 to TRBJ1-2; D gene unclear. Trimming shortened V by 6 bases and J by 4 bases, and 23 bases separated the two germline ends. CDR3 length: 17 residues. Germline V lookup: CDR1 KGHDR, CDR2 SFDVKD.

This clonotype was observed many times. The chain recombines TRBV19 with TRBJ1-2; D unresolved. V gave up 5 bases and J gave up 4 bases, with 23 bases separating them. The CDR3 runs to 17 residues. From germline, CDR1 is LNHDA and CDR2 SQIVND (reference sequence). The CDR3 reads CASSDTLTNRKTYGYTF. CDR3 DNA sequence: TGTGCCAGTAGTGATACCCTGACAAATCGAAAGACCTATGGCTACACCTTC. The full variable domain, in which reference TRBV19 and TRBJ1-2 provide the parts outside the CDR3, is DGGITQSPKYLFRKEGQNVTLSCEQNLNHDAMYWYRQDPGQGLRLIYYSQIVNDFQKGDIAEGYSVSREKKESFPLTVTSAQKNPTAFYLCASSDTLTNRKTYGYTFGSGTRLTVV.

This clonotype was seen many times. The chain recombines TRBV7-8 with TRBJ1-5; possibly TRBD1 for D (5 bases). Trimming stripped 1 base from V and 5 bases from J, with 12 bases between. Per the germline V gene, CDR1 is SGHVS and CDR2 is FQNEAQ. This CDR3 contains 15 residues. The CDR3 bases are TGTGCCAGCAGCTTAGAAAGGGGATCTGATCAGCCCCAGCATTTT. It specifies CASSLERGSDQPQHF.

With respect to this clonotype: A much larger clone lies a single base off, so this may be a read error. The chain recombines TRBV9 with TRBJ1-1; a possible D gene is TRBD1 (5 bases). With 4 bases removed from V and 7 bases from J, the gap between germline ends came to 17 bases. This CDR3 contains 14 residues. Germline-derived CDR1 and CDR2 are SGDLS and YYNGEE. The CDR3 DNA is TGTGCCAGCAGCCTCATTTCCGGACAAAGTGAAGCTTTCTTT. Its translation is CASSLISGQSEAFF.

CDR3 region: CALRTRLDRYSGNTIYF. DNA for the CDR3: TGTGCCCTGAGGACTCGACTCGACCGATACTCTGGAAACACCATATATTTT. J is TRBJ1-3 and V is TRBV7-9; the D is unclear. V lost 11 bases to trimming and J lost 0 bases, with 23 bases between them. CDR1 is SEHNR and CDR2 is FQNEAQ in the germline V gene (reference sequence). This CDR3 is built from 17 residues.

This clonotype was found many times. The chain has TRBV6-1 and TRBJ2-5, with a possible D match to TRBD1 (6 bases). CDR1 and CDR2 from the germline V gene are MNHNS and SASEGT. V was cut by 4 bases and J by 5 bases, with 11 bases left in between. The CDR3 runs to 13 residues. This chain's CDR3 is CASSGGPGETQYF. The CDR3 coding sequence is TGTGCCAGCAGTGGGGGGCCTGGGGAGACCCAGTACTTC.

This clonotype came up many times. The CDR3 sequence is CASSYVDCIGKTYGYTF. Written as DNA, the CDR3 is TGTGCCAGCAGTTATGTCGACTGCATCGGAAAGACCTATGGCTACACCTTC. This chain joins TRBV6-2 or TRBV6-3 and TRBJ1-2; D gene uncertain. Trimming pared 3 bases from V and 4 bases from J, leaving 21 bases between. The CDR3 contains 17 residues. Germline V gene lookup returns CDR1 MNHEY and CDR2 SVGEGT.

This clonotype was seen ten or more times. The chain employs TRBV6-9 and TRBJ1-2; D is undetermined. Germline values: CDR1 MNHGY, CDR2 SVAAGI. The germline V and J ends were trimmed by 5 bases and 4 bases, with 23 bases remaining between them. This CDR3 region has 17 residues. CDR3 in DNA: TGTGCCAGCAGTCGATGTTGGCCTTACGGAAAGACCTATGGCTACACCTTC. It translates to CASSRCWPYGKTYGYTF.

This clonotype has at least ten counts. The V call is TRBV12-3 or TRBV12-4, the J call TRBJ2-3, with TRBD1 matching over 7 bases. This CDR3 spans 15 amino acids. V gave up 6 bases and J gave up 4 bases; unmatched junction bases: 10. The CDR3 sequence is CASSQDRPGPDTQYF. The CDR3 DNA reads TGTGCCAGCAGCCAGGACAGGCCCGGGCCAGATACGCAGTATTTT.

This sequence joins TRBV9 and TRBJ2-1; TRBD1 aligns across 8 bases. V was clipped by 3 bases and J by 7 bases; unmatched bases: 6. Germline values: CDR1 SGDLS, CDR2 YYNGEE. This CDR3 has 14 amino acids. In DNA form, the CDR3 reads TGTGCCAGCAGCGGGACAGGGAGTAAAAATGAGCAGTTCTTC. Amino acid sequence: CASSGTGSKNEQFF.